Each of the 4 T cell receptor beta chains below was sequenced from the same sample in a study of blood T cell repertoires in COVID-19. Assay used: immunoSEQ multiplex PCR; TCRdb lists only in-frame clones, some missing. The sample has more than 9,000 clones, 70% to 90% seen once. The sequencing sample was made of peripheral blood. The receptors derive from a woman between 55 and 75 years old with active COVID-19.

The V call is TRBV5-1, the J call TRBJ1-2; tentative D call: TRBD1 (6 bases). The CDR3 is made up of 14 amino acids. Trimming took off 2 bases at V and 2 bases at J, with 10 bases between the two ends. The V gene's germline CDR1 is SGHRS and CDR2 YFSETQ. CDR3 sequence reads: CASSLRTVNYGYTF. The CDR3 nucleotides are TGCGCCAGCAGCTTAAGGACAGTAAACTATGGCTACACCTTC.

The J gene is TRBJ2-1, the V gene TRBV30; tentatively, D is TRBD1 (6 bases). The CDR3 has 12 amino acids. Germline lookup yields CDR1 GTSNPN and CDR2 SVGIG (reference sequence). Deletions cut 1 base from V and 6 bases from J, with 7 bases between. DNA for the CDR3: TGTGCCTGGAGTGCGACAGGCAATGAGCAGTTCTTC. Translated, it gives CAWSATGNEQFF.

The chain is built from TRBV5-1 and TRBJ2-2, with 13 bases aligning to TRBD2. The CDR3 length is 17 residues. Germline loops: CDR1 SGHRS, CDR2 YFSETQ. Trimming took 1 base from V and 6 from J; bases not matched to a gene: 6. In DNA, the CDR3 is TGCGCCAGCAGCTTGACTAGCGGGGGGGCTTTGTCCGGGGAGCTGTTTTTT. Translated: CASSLTSGGALSGELFF.

V gene TRBV5-1 combines with J gene TRBJ2-2, with 9 bases matching TRBD2. Trimming removed 0 bases from V and 4 bases from J; junction bases left unmatched: 4. Germline V gives CDR1 SGHRS, CDR2 YFSETQ. The length of the CDR3 is 16 residues. DNA of the CDR3: TGCGCCAGCAGCTTGGGCGGGACTAGCTTCACCGGGGAGCTGTTTTTT. Its translation is CASSLGGTSFTGELFF.